These 2 T cell receptor beta chains share one sample of origin, sequenced in a study of OX40 agonist ivuxolimab in advanced cancers. Library generation was performed with the immunoSEQ multiplex PCR assay. This is the immuneACCESS table as TCRdb keeps it, with only in-frame sequences that have V and J called. A part of the clones is gone; compared with another copy, unresolved V genes explain less than half, and the rest is unexplained. In all, the sample holds fewer than 90,000 clones, and roughly 86% of those were seen once. The ten largest clones add up to roughly 8% of the sample. The sample here was CD4+ or CD8+ T cells sorted from blood, taken in a trial of the OX40 agonist ivuxolimab. These receptor sequences come from an adult with an advanced solid tumor such as melanoma, head and neck, liver or kidney cancer.

The gene calls are TRBV18 and TRBJ2-1; 9 positions agree with TRBD2. Germline V gives CDR1 KGHSH, CDR2 LQKENI. CDR3 length: 14 amino acids. The V and J ends lost 4 bases and 9 bases, in that order; junction bases with no gene match: 7. Written as DNA, the CDR3 is TGTGCCAGCTCACGGCGGGAGGGTATCATTGAGCAGTTCTTC. Amino acid sequence: CASSRREGIIEQFF.

V and J are TRBV6-1 and TRBJ1-1, with a tentative D call TRBD1 (6 bases). This CDR3 has 15 amino acids. The germline CDR1 and CDR2 sequences are MNHNS and SASEGT. Trimming cost V 9 bases and J 1 base, with 18 bases left between them. The CDR3 nucleotides read TGTGCCAGTCTCACCCCCACGGGACAGAACACTGAAGCTTTCTTT. This gives the protein CASLTPTGQNTEAFF.